Reported below is one TCR beta chain. As yet, its antigen is unknown. The PCR made use of 60 Vbeta and 13 Jbeta primers. Sequenced by immunoSEQ multiplex PCR; TCRdb stores in-frame clones only, minus some. The profile shows 89,000 or so clones, about three quarters of them singletons. The data derive from a study of cytomegalovirus exposure and HLA in healthy donors. Findings and caveats of the study: With DRB1 most and HLA-C fewest, TCR association rates differed between HLA loci in a later analysis. The study designated about 160 TCR beta chains cytomegalovirus-associated. Later, an analysis found that common viral pathogens appeared to be linked with several of the most significant clusters.

Participants comprised healthy donors of bone marrow. Germline V lookup: CDR1 MNHEY, CDR2 SMNVEV (reference sequence). V gave up 4 bases and J gave up 5 bases, with 15 bases separating them. The CDR3 runs to 14 residues. This TCR derives from a boy between 5 and 17 years old in good health and CMV-seronegative. Sequenced: PBMCs. The chain joins TRBV27 to TRBJ2-7; a possible D gene is TRBD1 (6 bases). CDR3: CASSSIQGIHEQYF. For the CDR3, the DNA is TGTGCCAGCAGTTCAATCCAGGGGATCCACGAGCAGTACTTC.